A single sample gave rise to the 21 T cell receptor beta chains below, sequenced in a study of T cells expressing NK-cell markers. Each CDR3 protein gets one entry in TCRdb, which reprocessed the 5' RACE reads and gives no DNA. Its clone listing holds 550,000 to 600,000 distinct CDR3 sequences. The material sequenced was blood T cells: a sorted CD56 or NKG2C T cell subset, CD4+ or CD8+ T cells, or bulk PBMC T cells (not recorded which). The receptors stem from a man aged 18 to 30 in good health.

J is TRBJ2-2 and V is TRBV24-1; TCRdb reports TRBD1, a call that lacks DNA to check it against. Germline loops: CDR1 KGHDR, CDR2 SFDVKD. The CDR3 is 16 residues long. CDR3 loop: CATSATDRVGTGELFF.

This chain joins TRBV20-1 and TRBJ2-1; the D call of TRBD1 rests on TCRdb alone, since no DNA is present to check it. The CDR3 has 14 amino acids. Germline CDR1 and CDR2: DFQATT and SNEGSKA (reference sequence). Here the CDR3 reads CSAAGALKDNEQFF.

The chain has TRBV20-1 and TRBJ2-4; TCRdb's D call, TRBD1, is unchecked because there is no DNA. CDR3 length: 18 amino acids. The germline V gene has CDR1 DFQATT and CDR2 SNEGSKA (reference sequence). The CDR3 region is CSAYRGRGYRPAKNIQYF.

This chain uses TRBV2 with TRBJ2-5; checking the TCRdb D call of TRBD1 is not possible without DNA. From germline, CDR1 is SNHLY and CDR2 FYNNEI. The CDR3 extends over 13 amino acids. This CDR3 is CASSAGPGETQYF. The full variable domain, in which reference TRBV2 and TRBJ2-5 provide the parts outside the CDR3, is EPEVTQTPSHQVTQMGQEVILRCVPISNHLYFYWYRQILGQKVEFLVSFYNNEISEKSEIFDDQFSVERPDGSNFTLKIRSTKLEDSAMYFCASSAGPGETQYFGPGTRLLVL.

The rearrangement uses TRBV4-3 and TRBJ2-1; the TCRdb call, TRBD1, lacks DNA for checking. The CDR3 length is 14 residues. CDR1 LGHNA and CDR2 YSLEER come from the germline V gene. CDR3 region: CASSSPTGYNEQFF.

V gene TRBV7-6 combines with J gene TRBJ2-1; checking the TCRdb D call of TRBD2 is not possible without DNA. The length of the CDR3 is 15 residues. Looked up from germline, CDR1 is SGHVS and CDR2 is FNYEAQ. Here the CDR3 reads CASSLQTSGGNEQFF. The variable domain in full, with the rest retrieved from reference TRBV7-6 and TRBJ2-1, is GAGVSQSPRYKVTKRGQDVALRCDPISGHVSLYWYRQALGQGPEFLTYFNYEAQQDKSGLPNDRFSAERPEGSISTLTIQRTEQRDSAMYRCASSLQTSGGNEQFFGPGTRLTVL.

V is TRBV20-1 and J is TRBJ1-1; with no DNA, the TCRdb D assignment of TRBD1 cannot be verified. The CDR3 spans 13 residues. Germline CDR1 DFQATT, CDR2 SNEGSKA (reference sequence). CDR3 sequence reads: CSAISGGNTEAFF.

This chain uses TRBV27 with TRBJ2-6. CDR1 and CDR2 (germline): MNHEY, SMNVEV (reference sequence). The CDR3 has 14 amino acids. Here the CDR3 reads CASRVRTGANVLTF. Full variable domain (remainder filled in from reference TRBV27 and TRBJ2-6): EAQVTQNPRYLITVTGKKLTVTCSQNMNHEYMSWYRQDPGLGLRQIYYSMNVEVTDKGDVPEGYKVSRKEKRNFPLILESPSPNQTSLYFCASRVRTGANVLTFGAGSRLTVL.

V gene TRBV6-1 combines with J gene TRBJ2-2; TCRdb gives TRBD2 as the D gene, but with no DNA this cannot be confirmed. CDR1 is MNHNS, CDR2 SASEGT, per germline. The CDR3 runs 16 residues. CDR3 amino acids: CASHPGGPGGGGELFF.

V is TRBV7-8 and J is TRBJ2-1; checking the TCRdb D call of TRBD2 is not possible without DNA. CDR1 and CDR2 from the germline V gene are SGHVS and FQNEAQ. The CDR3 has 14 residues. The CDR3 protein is CASSQKAGRNEQFF.

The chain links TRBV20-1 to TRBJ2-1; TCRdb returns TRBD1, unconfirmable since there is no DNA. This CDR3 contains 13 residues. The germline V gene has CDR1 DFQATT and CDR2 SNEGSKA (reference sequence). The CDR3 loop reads CSAYTGGYNEQFF.

The chain's CDR3 is CASSLFRSNEQFF. This chain links TRBV13 with TRBJ2-1. The CDR3 sequence is 13 residues long. CDR1 is PRHDT, CDR2 FYEKMQ, per germline (reference sequence).

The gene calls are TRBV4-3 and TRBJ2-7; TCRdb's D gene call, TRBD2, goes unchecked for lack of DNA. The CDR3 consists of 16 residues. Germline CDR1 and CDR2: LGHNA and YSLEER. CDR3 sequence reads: CASSQEFRASSYEQYF.

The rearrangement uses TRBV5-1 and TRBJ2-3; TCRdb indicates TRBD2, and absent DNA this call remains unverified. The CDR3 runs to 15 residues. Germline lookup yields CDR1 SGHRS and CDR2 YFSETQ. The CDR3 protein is CASSTLAGAPDTQYF.

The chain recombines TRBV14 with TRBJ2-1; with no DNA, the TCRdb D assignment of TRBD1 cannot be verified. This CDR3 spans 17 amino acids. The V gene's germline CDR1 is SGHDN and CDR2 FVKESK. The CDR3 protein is CASSLALMGSSYNEQFF.

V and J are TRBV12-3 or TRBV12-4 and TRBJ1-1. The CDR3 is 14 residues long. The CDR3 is CASIGTNENTEAFF.

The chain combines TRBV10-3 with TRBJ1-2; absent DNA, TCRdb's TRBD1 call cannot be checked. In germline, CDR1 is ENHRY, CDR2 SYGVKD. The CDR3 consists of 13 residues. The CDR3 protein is CAIGRQGARGYTF.

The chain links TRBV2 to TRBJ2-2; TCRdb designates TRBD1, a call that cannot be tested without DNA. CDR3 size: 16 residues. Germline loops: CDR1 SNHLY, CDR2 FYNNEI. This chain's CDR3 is CASKGGGTGVTGELFF.

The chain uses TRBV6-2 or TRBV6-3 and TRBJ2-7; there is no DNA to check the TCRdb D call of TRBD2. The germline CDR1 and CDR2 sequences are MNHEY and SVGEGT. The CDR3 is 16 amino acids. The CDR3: CASSYSPGQRSYEQYF.

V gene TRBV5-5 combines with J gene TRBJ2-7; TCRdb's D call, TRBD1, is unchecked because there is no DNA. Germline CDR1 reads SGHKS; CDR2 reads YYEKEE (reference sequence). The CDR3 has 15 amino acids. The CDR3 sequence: CASSWYGTTPYEQYF.

This chain's CDR3 is CASSPWTPGRNEKLFF. The V and J genes are TRBV5-1 and TRBJ1-4; TCRdb's D gene call, TRBD1, goes unchecked for lack of DNA. The germline V gene encodes CDR1 SGHRS and CDR2 YFSETQ. The CDR3 loop spans 16 amino acids.